This T cell receptor (beta chain) came from a study of control samples from healthy donors and cancer patients. The CDR3 totals 15 residues. Looked up from germline, CDR1 is SEHNR and CDR2 is FQNEAQ (reference sequence). Trimming removed 5 bases from V and 2 bases from J, with 14 bases in between. The assay was immunoSEQ multiplex PCR, and TCRdb's table has in-frame clones only and misses some. The table includes about 100,000 clones, about nine tenths detected once. This chain uses TRBV7-9 with TRBJ2-3; possible D gene TRBD2, 6 bases. The sample taken for sequencing was blood. The sequence derives from a human donor in good health. The donor label of this sample is uncertain. The CDR3 region is CASSGGSQVTDTQYF. DNA for the CDR3: TGTGCCAGCAGCGGGGGGTCGCAGGTCACAGATACGCAGTATTTT.